Relative to its sample, the clone carrying this TCR beta chain is medium-sized. In the original processing: The study built a papillary thyroid cancer distant-metastasis classifier from CDR3 differences across clinicopathological groups. MiXCR reprocessed the PCR reads for TCRdb. TCRdb assigned the V and J calls; the authors' analysis was not used. The repertoire holds 30,000 to 35,000 clones, with 20% to 25% as singletons. These data belong to a study of metastatic and nonmetastatic thyroid tumors. The ends lost 6 bases at V and 0 bases at J; junction bases unmatched: 16. The CDR3 loop spans 18 amino acids. Per the germline V gene, CDR1 is MNHEY and CDR2 is SVGEGT. No treatment had been given to any patient before thyroid surgery.

Sequenced: tumor tissue. This sequence joins TRBV6-2 or TRBV6-3 and TRBJ2-7; 8 nucleotides line up with TRBD2. The sequence derives from a male donor with papillary thyroid cancer or a benign thyroid nodule (not recorded which). Some clones in this sample may be carry-over from other donors' samples. The CDR3, as DNA: TGTGCCAGCAGATCGACCAGCGGGAGTTATCCAAGCTCCTACGAGCAGTACTTC. It translates to CASRSTSGSYPSSYEQYF.